This T cell receptor beta chain was identified during a study of T cells in Graves' hyperthyroidism and ophthalmopathy. The investigators amplified TCR beta CDR3 regions from RNA transcripts. When the TCR CDR3 underwent first-round RT-PCR, the HTBI primer set was used. TCRdb reprocessed the multiplex PCR reads via MiXCR and lists one record per CDR3 protein. The sample includes 600,000 to 700,000 distinct CDR3 sequences, about 45% of them seen just once. Patients were excluded because of uncontrolled infection, other autoimmune disease, pregnancy or lactation. The germline CDR1 and CDR2 sequences are SGHDT and YYEEEE. This CDR3 comprises 13 residues. Trimming removed 7 bases at V and 3 bases at J, with 14 bases between.

Sequencing was performed on peripheral blood or thyroid tissue (not recorded which). This receptor was taken from an adult man with Graves' disease, either hyperthyroidism or ophthalmopathy (not recorded which). This chain uses TRBV5-6 with TRBJ2-7, with a tentative D call TRBD1 (6 bases). The CDR3, as DNA: TGTGCCAGCCTTGGGACACCGAACTACGAGCAGTACTTC. It is translated as CASLGTPNYEQYF.